Shown below are 7 T cell receptor beta chains from a single sample sequenced in a study of long-term antiretroviral therapy in people with HIV. The run of the v3.0 immunoSEQ assay was at survey level. The data were produced by immunoSEQ multiplex PCR, yet TCRdb's version contains in-frame clones alone and is incomplete. The sample has 30,000 to 35,000 clones, 60% to 85% seen once; the top ten hold approximately 8%. The sequencing here drew on unsorted PBMCs, taken 3.1 years after starting antiretroviral therapy. These receptors all stem from a woman aged 45-65 years with HIV.

The chain joins TRBV5-6 to TRBJ2-1; D is unclear. The CDR3 length is 11 residues. Germline V gene sequence: CDR1 SGHDT, CDR2 YYEEEE. V was shortened by 4 bases and J by 6 bases, with 5 bases between the two germline ends. CDR3: CASSRPNEQFF. CDR3 nucleotide sequence: TGTGCCAGCAGCCGGCCCAATGAGCAGTTCTTC.

The V call is TRBV7-9, the J call TRBJ1-2, with 8 nucleotides matching TRBD1. The CDR3 covers 14 residues. Losses at the gene ends were 6 bases for V and 3 bases for J; bases not matched to a gene: 6. Germline V gene data show CDR1 as SEHNR and CDR2 as FQNEAQ (reference sequence). In DNA form, the CDR3 reads TGTGCCAGCAGTCGGACAGGGTGGGACTATGGCTACACCTTC. Encoded protein: CASSRTGWDYGYTF. The entire variable domain, with the rest obtained from reference TRBV7-9 and TRBJ1-2, is as follows: DTGVSQNPRHKITKRGQNVTFRCDPISEHNRLYWYRQTLGQGPEFLTYFQNEAQLEKSRLLSDRFSAERPKGSFSTLEIQRTEQGDSAMYLCASSRTGWDYGYTFGSGTRLTVV.

The chain combines TRBV19 with TRBJ2-1, with 9 nucleotides matching TRBD2. This CDR3 is built from 15 residues. Germline-derived CDR1 and CDR2 are LNHDA and SQIVND (reference sequence). V shed 3 bases and J 6 bases; nucleotides not matched to a gene: 6. The CDR3 loop is CASSMGTRGGNEQFF. The CDR3 DNA reads as TGTGCCAGTAGTATGGGAACGCGGGGGGGCAATGAGCAGTTCTTC. Full variable domain (remainder filled in from reference TRBV19 and TRBJ2-1): DGGITQSPKYLFRKEGQNVTLSCEQNLNHDAMYWYRQDPGQGLRLIYYSQIVNDFQKGDIAEGYSVSREKKESFPLTVTSAQKNPTAFYLCASSMGTRGGNEQFFGPGTRLTVL.

This clone has more than one count but fewer than ten. This chain links TRBV5-5 with TRBJ2-7; maybe TRBD1 (6 bases). V lost 4 bases and J lost 3, with 14 bases in between. In germline, CDR1 is SGHKS, CDR2 YYEKEE (reference sequence). The CDR3 is made up of 14 amino acids. For the CDR3, the DNA is TGTGCCAGCAGCACGGCGGCAGGGGACTACGAGCAGTACGTC. It encodes CASSTAAGDYEQYV.

The rearrangement links TRBV29-1 to TRBJ1-1; D unresolved. The germline CDR1 and CDR2 sequences are SQVTM and ANQGSEA. The CDR3 is 13 residues long. Trimming took off 6 bases at V and 2 bases at J, with 13 bases between the two ends. CDR3 sequence (DNA): TGCAGCGTGATCCGGGGTATTAACACTGAAGCTTTCTTT. This sequence encodes CSVIRGINTEAFF.

The chain uses TRBV30 and TRBJ1-2, with D maybe TRBD1 (6 bases). Trimming stripped 5 bases from V and 4 bases from J, with 17 bases between. CDR3 size: 14 residues. In germline, CDR1 is GTSNPN, CDR2 SVGIG (reference sequence). CDR3 amino acids: CAWHTGRESYGYTF. The DNA for the CDR3 is TGTGCCTGGCATACAGGGAGGGAAAGCTATGGCTACACCTTC.

This chain connects TRBV6-5 to TRBJ1-2; D is ambiguous. The CDR3 spans 14 residues. Between the trimmed V and J ends, which lost 3 bases and 2 bases, there was a span of 10 bases. CDR1 and CDR2 from the germline V gene are MNHEY and SVGAGI. CDR3 residues: CASSYRHQNYGYTF. The CDR3 coding sequence is TGTGCCAGCAGTTATCGGCATCAAAACTATGGCTACACCTTC.